This paragraph covers one T cell receptor (beta chain) sequence. Its antigen is currently unknown. This table comes from immunoSEQ multiplex PCR, and its TCRdb copy is limited to in-frame clones, with some not included. The table lists 130,000 or so clones, 75% to 90% of them singletons. These data originate in a study of cytomegalovirus exposure and HLA in healthy donors. Study outcomes and limitations: Reported performance of the classifier showed diagnosis of cytomegalovirus status with high specificity and sensitivity. The dataset shows that most TCR sequences were rare, while some public TCRs occurred in many donors. In vitro, a few CMV-associated chains proved specific for CMV antigens.

CDR3 length equals 15 residues. In germline, CDR1 is MNHNY, CDR2 SVGAGI (reference sequence). With 5 bases removed from V and 7 bases from J, the gap between germline ends came to 20 bases. The donors were part of the validation cohort, which consisted of some 120 subjects and was separate from the first cohort of about 650 subjects. The chain employs TRBV6-6 and TRBJ1-1; D uncertain. The TCR comes from a woman aged 18 to 35 in good health and CMV-seropositive. The sequenced sample was PBMCs. The DNA for the CDR3 is TGTGCCAGCAGTCCTGCGGGATTGCAGTTAAATGAAGCTTTCTTT. Protein sequence: CASSPAGLQLNEAFF.